These 3 T cell receptor beta chains share one sample of origin, sequenced in a study. Tregs were sorted as CD4+CD25+CD127-/low cells. MiXCR, applied by TCRdb to the 5' RACE reads, yields one record per CDR3 protein. The table lists 35,000 to 45,000 distinct CDR3 sequences, about a fifth of them singletons, with 4.3% in the top ten. Source material: Tregs sorted from a lymph node. The receptor set was obtained from a female donor with breast cancer.

In the case of this clonotype: A much more abundant neighbour one base away suggests this may be a read error. V usage is TRBV10-3 and J usage is TRBJ2-3, with TRBD2 matching over 13 bases. V was pared by 4 bases and J by 4 bases, with 5 bases of the junction left unmatched. The CDR3 has 16 residues. The germline CDR1 and CDR2 sequences are ENHRY and SYGVKD. As DNA, the CDR3 is TGTGCCATCAGTGGCCGGACTAGCGGGAGCCCAGATACGCAGTATTTT. It specifies CAISGRTSGSPDTQYF.

This clonotype occurred a few times. The rearrangement joins TRBV2 to TRBJ2-1, with D unclear. CDR1 is SNHLY and CDR2 is FYNNEI in the germline V gene. The V end was cut by 10 bases, the J end by 7 bases, with 14 bases between. This CDR3 contains 12 residues. CDR3 region: CATTRSVNEQFF. The CDR3 coding sequence is TGTGCCACTACGAGGTCGGTAAATGAGCAGTTCTTC.

V usage is TRBV20-1 and J usage is TRBJ1-3; possible D gene TRBD1, 5 bases. The V end was cut by 4 bases, the J end by 0 bases, with 10 bases between. Germline lookup yields CDR1 DFQATT and CDR2 SNEGSKA (reference sequence). The CDR3 totals 14 residues. CDR3 DNA: TGCAGTGCTAAGGGACCGATCTCTGGAAACACCATATATTTT. This gives the protein CSAKGPISGNTIYF.